This T cell receptor beta chain was profiled in a study of blood T cell repertoires in COVID-19. Background on the study: The United States, Italy and Spain provided the acute and convalescent COVID-19 samples.

Under the authors' procedure: Estimation of nucleated cell counts relied on the amplification of reference gene primers. Assay used: immunoSEQ multiplex PCR; TCRdb lists only in-frame clones, some missing. The V and J calls and clone size are taken from that table; D and trimming were inferred from the DNA. Here the sample spans roughly 230,000 clones, roughly 81% being singletons. There are 13 residues in the CDR3. CDR1 is SGHRS and CDR2 is YFSETQ in the germline V gene. V was cut by 4 bases and J by 2 bases, with 6 bases left in between. The material sequenced was peripheral blood. This receptor was taken from a man aged 35 to 55 with acute or convalescent COVID-19. The V call is TRBV5-1, the J call TRBJ2-2, with D maybe TRBD2 (5 bases). The chain's CDR3 is CASSEGNTGELFF. CDR3 DNA: TGCGCCAGCAGCGAGGGAAACACCGGGGAGCTGTTTTTT.